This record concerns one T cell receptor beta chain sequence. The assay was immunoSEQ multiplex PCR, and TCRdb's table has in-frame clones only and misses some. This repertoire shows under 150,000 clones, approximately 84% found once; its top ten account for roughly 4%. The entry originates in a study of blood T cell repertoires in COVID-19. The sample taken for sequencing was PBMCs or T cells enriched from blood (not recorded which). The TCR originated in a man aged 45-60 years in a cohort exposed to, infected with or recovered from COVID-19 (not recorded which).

CDR3 amino acids: CASSQAASGEETQYF. As DNA, the CDR3 is TGTGCCAGCAGCCAAGCCGCTAGCGGAGAAGAGACCCAGTACTTC. The chain uses TRBV3-1 (or the pseudogene TRBV3-2) and TRBJ2-5; 7 bases are a match to TRBD2. The CDR3 is 15 residues long. CDR1 is LGHDT, CDR2 YNNKEL, per germline (reference sequence). V lost 1 base, J lost 3 bases, and 5 bases stayed unmatched.